This T cell receptor (beta chain) stems from a study of radiotherapy plus CTLA-4 blockade in lung cancer. Lung cancer patients with chemo-refractory metastatic non-small-cell disease were given focal radiation plus CTLA-4 blockade with ipilimumab. Details on this clone: Its antigen is not identified.

Regarding the study as a whole: Tumor-origin TCR clones grew in blood after radiotherapy plus ipilimumab.

TCRdb keeps only in-frame clones here, not all; method: immunoSEQ multiplex PCR. The sample has 30,000 to 35,000 clones; 75% to 90% are singletons. CDR3 length: 17 amino acids. Germline CDR1 LGHNA, CDR2 YNFKEQ. V lost 4 bases, J lost 9 bases, and 10 bases stayed unmatched. The chain couples TRBV4-2 to TRBJ2-1; 15 bases are a match to TRBD2. The clonotype originates from a human donor with non-small cell lung cancer that progressed on radiotherapy plus ipilimumab. Material: peripheral blood, obtained from a patient treated with radiotherapy plus ipilimumab. This CDR3 is CASSLRSGLAGGTEQFF. The CDR3 DNA sequence: TGTGCCAGCAGCCTAAGAAGCGGACTAGCGGGGGGGACTGAGCAGTTCTTC.